The next 24 T cell receptor beta chains were all read from a single sample in a study of T cells in Graves' hyperthyroidism and ophthalmopathy. Amplification of TCR beta CDR3 regions was performed using RNA transcripts as template. First-round RT-PCR of the TCR CDR3 relied on the HTBI primer set. TCRdb analysed the multiplex PCR reads with MiXCR anew, one entry per CDR3 protein. The data hold 460,000 or so distinct CDR3 sequences, with around 14% observed a single time. Sequencing used blood. The receptors stem from a woman aged 18-30 years with Graves' hyperthyroidism.

This clonotype came up many times. This chain uses TRBV6-1 with TRBJ1-1; D is ambiguous. The CDR3 runs to 14 residues. V was clipped by 6 bases and J by 3 bases, with 14 bases between them. Germline CDR1 and CDR2: MNHNS and SASEGT. In DNA form, the CDR3 reads TGTGCCAGCAGCGCCGCAGGCGACTACACTGAAGCTTTCTTT. This gives the protein CASSAAGDYTEAFF.

This clonotype has only a few counts. The V gene is TRBV5-1, the J gene TRBJ2-1, with 8 bases aligning to TRBD2. Trimming removed 2 bases from V and 4 bases from J; junction bases left unmatched: 5. The CDR3 covers 15 residues. Germline CDR1 reads SGHRS; CDR2 reads YFSETQ. In nucleotides, the CDR3 is TGCGCCAGCAGCTTAGAACTAGCGGAATACAATGAGCAGTTCTTC. Amino acids: CASSLELAEYNEQFF.

This chain links TRBV9 with TRBJ1-2; 8 bases agree with TRBD1. The CDR3 is 14 amino acids. The V and J ends lost 5 bases and 4 bases, in that order; junction bases with no gene match: 7. CDR1 and CDR2 (germline): SGDLS, YYNGEE. DNA of the CDR3: TGTGCCAGCAGTGTCGACAGGGGAGTCTATGGCTACACCTTC. It encodes CASSVDRGVYGYTF.

This clonotype was recorded many times. This chain links TRBV18 with TRBJ1-4, with TRBD1 as a possible D gene (5 bases). The germline gives CDR1 KGHSH, CDR2 LQKENI. The CDR3 is 15 residues long. Trimming removed 3 bases at V and 4 bases at J, with 12 bases between. CDR3 in amino acids: CASSPGGDGNEKLFF. In nucleotides, the CDR3 is TGTGCCAGCTCACCGGGCGGGGACGGTAATGAAAAACTGTTTTTT. The full variable domain, its missing parts supplied by reference TRBV18 and TRBJ1-4, is NAGVMQNPRHLVRRRGQEARLRCSPMKGHSHVYWYRQLPEEGLKFMVYLQKENIIDESGMPKERFSAEFPKEGPSILRIQQVVRGDSAAYFCASSPGGDGNEKLFFGSGTQLSVL.

Points on this clonotype: A much larger clone lies one base from this, so it may be a read error. The chain is built from TRBV18 and TRBJ1-1, with D unresolved. V gave up 2 bases and J gave up 4 bases, with 11 bases separating them. Per the germline V gene, CDR1 is KGHSH and CDR2 is LQKENI. This CDR3 region has 14 residues. CDR3 nucleotides: TGTGCCAGCTCACCAACGGAATTGAGCACTGAAGCTTTCTTT. Encoded protein: CASSPTELSTEAFF.

This clonotype occurred many times. CDR3 residues: CSAQAGGPEETQYF. CDR3 coding DNA: TGCAGTGCTCAAGCGGGAGGGCCGGAAGAGACCCAGTACTTC. V is TRBV20-1 and J is TRBJ2-5, with 10 bases aligning to TRBD2. V was pared by 5 bases and J by 3 bases, with 6 bases of the junction left unmatched. Germline lookup yields CDR1 DFQATT and CDR2 SNEGSKA (reference sequence). This CDR3 has 14 amino acids.

The rearrangement links TRBV19 to TRBJ2-1; TRBD2 matches at 14 bases. The CDR3 is 15 amino acids. Trimming at V came to 5 bases and at J to 9 bases, leaving 6 bases not matched to a gene. Germline assignment: CDR1 LNHDA and CDR2 SQIVND (reference sequence). This CDR3 reads CASSSGLAGDFEQFF. Written as DNA, the CDR3 is TGTGCCAGTAGTTCGGGACTAGCGGGAGATTTTGAGCAGTTCTTC. Supplemented by reference TRBV19 and TRBJ2-1, the full variable domain reads DGGITQSPKYLFRKEGQNVTLSCEQNLNHDAMYWYRQDPGQGLRLIYYSQIVNDFQKGDIAEGYSVSREKKESFPLTVTSAQKNPTAFYLCASSSGLAGDFEQFFGPGTRLTVL.

This clonotype was seen a handful of times. The CDR3 DNA reads as TGTGCCAGCAGCCCTTGGGGGACAGGGCTAGAAAAACTGTTTTTT. Translation gives CASSPWGTGLEKLFF. The J gene is TRBJ1-4, the V gene TRBV9, with 9 bases lining up with TRBD1. Germline V CDR1 and CDR2: SGDLS, YYNGEE. The CDR3 spans 15 residues. Germline trimming cut 4 bases from V and 8 bases from J; bases unmatched to any gene: 9.

Ten or more counts support this clonotype. The genes are TRBV12-3 or TRBV12-4 and TRBJ2-3; TRBD2 matches at 15 bases. The CDR3 contains 16 residues. J gave up 7 bases and V 3 bases, and 5 bases lay outside the gene matches. This CDR3 reads CASSFGLAGGRNTQYF. The CDR3 DNA reads TGTGCCAGCAGTTTCGGACTAGCGGGAGGGCGAAATACGCAGTATTTT.

The gene calls are TRBV7-2 and TRBJ2-2, with 14 positions matching TRBD2. This CDR3 is built from 16 residues. CDR1 is SGHTA and CDR2 is FQGNSA in the germline V gene. Trimming took 5 bases from V and 5 from J; bases not matched to a gene: 4. CDR3 sequence: CASSLTSGRVTGELFF. CDR3 coding DNA: TGTGCCAGCAGCCTGACTAGCGGGAGGGTAACCGGGGAGCTGTTTTTT.

This clonotype was picked up a small number of times. The rearrangement uses TRBV29-1 and TRBJ2-1; a weak D match, TRBD2 (8 bases). From germline, CDR1 is SQVTM and CDR2 ANQGSEA. Trimming left V 5 bases short and J 4 bases short, with 18 bases between. The CDR3 has 15 amino acids. The CDR3 coding sequence is TGCAGCGTTCACCGACAGGGCGGGGGGTACAATGAGCAGTTCTTC. This codes for CSVHRQGGGYNEQFF.

This clonotype was seen more than once but under ten times. This chain links TRBV5-8 with TRBJ1-1; the match to TRBD1 covers 8 bases. After removal of 6 bases from V and 5 bases from J, the junction contained 12 bases not matched to a gene. This CDR3 contains 15 residues. The V gene's germline CDR1 is SGHTS and CDR2 YDEGEE. The CDR3 sequence: CASTRGPKVRTEAFF. Here the CDR3 DNA reads TGTGCCAGCACCAGGGGGCCAAAGGTGCGGACTGAAGCTTTCTTT.

This clonotype was detected many times. This chain connects TRBV12-3 or TRBV12-4 to TRBJ1-6; the D is unclear. V was cut by 4 bases and J by 9 bases, with 7 bases left in between. CDR3 length: 12 amino acids. The CDR3 loop is CASSSPGSPLHF. CDR3 nucleotides: TGTGCCAGCAGTTCGCCGGGTTCACCCCTCCACTTT.

This clonotype has at least ten counts. This chain links TRBV29-1 with TRBJ1-1, with D possibly being TRBD1 (5 bases). Trimming removed 7 bases from V and 5 bases from J, with 17 bases in between. The germline V gene encodes CDR1 SQVTM and CDR2 ANQGSEA. The CDR3 runs 13 residues. The CDR3 DNA follows: TGCAGCGGTGTACCGGGGCGAGGGACTGAAGCTTTCTTT. The encoded protein is CSGVPGRGTEAFF.

The chain links TRBV28 to TRBJ1-4; D unclear. With 8 bases removed from V and 5 bases from J, the gap between germline ends came to 21 bases. Germline V lookup: CDR1 MDHEN, CDR2 SYDVKM. This CDR3 is built from 16 residues. This chain's CDR3 is CASYNSRISRNEKLFF. In nucleotides, the CDR3 is TGTGCCAGCTACAATTCAAGGATCTCAAGGAATGAAAAACTGTTTTTT.

This clonotype showed up many times. The CDR3 protein is CASSSSPRDEQFF. CDR3 bases: TGTGCCAGCAGCTCGAGCCCCAGGGATGAGCAGTTCTTC. This chain links TRBV11-2 with TRBJ2-1; D is possibly TRBD1 (5 bases). The ends were cut back, 4 bases at V and 8 bases at J, with 12 bases in the middle. Germline assignment: CDR1 SGHAT and CDR2 FQNNGV. The CDR3 totals 13 residues.

The rearrangement links TRBV19 to TRBJ1-5; no definite D call. The V gene's germline CDR1 is LNHDA and CDR2 SQIVND (reference sequence). The CDR3 sequence is 13 residues long. The V gene lost 4 bases and the J gene lost 7 bases, with 11 bases spanning the gap. The CDR3 region has the DNA TGTGCCAGTAGTACTATCAGCGACCAGCCCCAGCATTTT. Its protein is CASSTISDQPQHF.

The table lists this clonotype with a few counts. The chain employs TRBV7-9 and TRBJ2-3; D remains ambiguous. Germline CDR1 reads SEHNR; CDR2 reads FQNEAQ (reference sequence). CDR3 size: 13 residues. Trimming left V 1 base short and J 4 bases short, with 6 bases between. CDR3 bases: TGTGCCAGCAGCTTAGATGCACCAGATACGCAGTATTTT. It translates to CASSLDAPDTQYF.

This clonotype was seen repeatedly, ten times or more. V usage is TRBV19 and J usage is TRBJ2-7; weak D call: TRBD1 (5 bases). This CDR3 is built from 13 residues. The germline CDR1 and CDR2 sequences are LNHDA and SQIVND (reference sequence). V lost 5 bases and J 6 bases, leaving 14 bases between the germline ends. The CDR3 DNA reads TGTGCCAGTAGTGGGGCTCCATCTACCGAGCAGTACTTC. This codes for CASSGAPSTEQYF.

This clonotype was found a few times. The V gene is TRBV7-9, the J gene TRBJ2-2; 9 bases agree with TRBD2. The CDR3 consists of 18 residues. CDR1 and CDR2 from the germline V gene are SEHNR and FQNEAQ (reference sequence). Trimming took 3 bases from V and 5 from J; bases not matched to a gene: 13. CDR3 nucleotides: TGTGCCAGCAGCTTTAAGATCGCGGGAGGGCCGGGAACCGGGGAGCTGTTTTTT. Protein: CASSFKIAGGPGTGELFF. The variable domain in full, completed from reference TRBV7-9 and TRBJ2-2, reads DTGVSQNPRHKITKRGQNVTFRCDPISEHNRLYWYRQTLGQGPEFLTYFQNEAQLEKSRLLSDRFSAERPKGSFSTLEIQRTEQGDSAMYLCASSFKIAGGPGTGELFFGEGSRLTVL.

The rearrangement joins TRBV19 to TRBJ1-1; D is undetermined. V lost 6 bases, J lost 8 bases, and 13 bases lay in between. The CDR3 consists of 12 residues. The germline CDR1 and CDR2 sequences are LNHDA and SQIVND (reference sequence). In DNA, the CDR3 is TGTGCCAGTAGCCCCCCGGGTTGGGAAGCTTTCTTT. Translated: CASSPPGWEAFF.

This clonotype was counted ten times or more. The chain has TRBV3-1 and TRBJ2-1; 7 bases are a match to TRBD1. V shed 5 bases and J 4 bases; nucleotides not matched to a gene: 2. Germline V gene sequence: CDR1 LGHDT, CDR2 YNNKEL (reference sequence). There are 13 residues in the CDR3. CDR3 region: CASSRGLYNEQFF. Written as DNA, the CDR3 is TGTGCCAGCAGCAGGGGGCTTTACAATGAGCAGTTCTTC.

This clonotype was recorded at least ten times. V usage is TRBV9 and J usage is TRBJ2-5, with 13 nucleotides matching TRBD2. V was pared by 5 bases and J by 5 bases, with 9 bases of the junction left unmatched. The V gene's germline CDR1 is SGDLS and CDR2 YYNGEE. The CDR3 extends over 16 amino acids. The CDR3 nucleotides are TGTGCCAGCAGTTGGGGGACTAGCGGGGCTCGCGAGACCCAGTACTTC. Protein product: CASSWGTSGARETQYF.

This clonotype was seen at least ten times. The chain recombines TRBV5-6 with TRBJ1-1; 7 nucleotides align to TRBD1. Germline CDR1 and CDR2: SGHDT and YYEEEE. Germline trimming cut 2 bases from V and 0 bases from J; bases unmatched to any gene: 1. CDR3 size: 14 residues. The CDR3 region has the DNA TGTGCCAGCAGCTTTGGACAGGTGAACACTGAAGCTTTCTTT. It codes for CASSFGQVNTEAFF.